The rows below give T cell receptor beta chains drawn from one sample of a study of blood T cell repertoires in COVID-19. Method: immunoSEQ multiplex PCR; TCRdb's copy keeps in-frame clones and lacks some. The data contain approximately 160,000 clones, 60% to 85% of them singletons. The sample taken for sequencing was peripheral blood. Receptors were obtained from an older man with acute or convalescent COVID-19. The CDR3 runs from the conserved cysteine through the conserved F or W. D genes are given only for firm matches. The size of a clone is reported for some rows only, either as once, few or many, or as a class for expanded clones.

size	V	D	length	J	DNA	CDR3
few	TRBV4-2	NA	16	TRBJ1-2	TGTGCCAGCAGCCAAGATCTCAGGGTTCCTAACTATGGCTACACCTTC	CASSQDLRVPNYGYTF
NA	TRBV15	NA	13	TRBJ2-1	TGTGCCACCAGCGGGAGCACCGAGGGTGAGCAGTTCTTC	CATSGSTEGEQFF
NA	TRBV3-1/TRBV3-2	TRBD2	19	TRBJ2-1	TGTGCCAGCAGCCAAGATTTACTAGCGGGGACCTTTCGCTACAATGAGCAGTTCTTC	CASSQDLLAGTFRYNEQFF
NA	TRBV19	TRBD1	14	TRBJ1-5	TGTGCCAGTAGGCCGACAGGGTCGAATCAGCCCCAGCATTTT	CASRPTGSNQPQHF
NA	TRBV18	NA	16	TRBJ1-3	TGTGCCAGCTCACCATCCCAGGGACTCTCTGGAAACACCATATATTTT	CASSPSQGLSGNTIYF
few	TRBV9	NA	15	TRBJ2-2	TGTGCCAGCAGCGTAGGGACAGTGAACACCGGGGAGCTGTTTTTT	CASSVGTVNTGELFF
NA	TRBV5-1	TRBD1	15	TRBJ2-2	TGCGCCAGCAGCAGGGGACAGACCAACACCGGGGAGCTGTTTTTT	CASSRGQTNTGELFF
NA	TRBV27	NA	15	TRBJ1-2	TGTGCCAGCAGTTTATCGGCAGTCACTAACTATGGCTACACCTTC	CASSLSAVTNYGYTF
NA	TRBV5-1	TRBD1	14	TRBJ1-5	TGCGCCAGCAGCCCCGGACAGGGGGATCAGCCCCAGCATTTT	CASSPGQGDQPQHF
NA	TRBV11-2	TRBD2	16	TRBJ2-2	TGTGCCAGCAGCCCAAGACTAGCGGGGAACACCGGGGAGCTGTTTTTT	CASSPRLAGNTGELFF
once	TRBV7-8	NA	11	TRBJ2-7	TGTGCCAGCAGCTCGCGCTACGAGCAGTACTTC	CASSSRYEQYF
NA	TRBV10-3	TRBD1	14	TRBJ1-1	TGTGCCATCAGAACGGACAGGTCGAACACTGAAGCTTTCTTT	CAIRTDRSNTEAFF
NA	TRBV6-2/TRBV6-3	TRBD2	17	TRBJ2-3	TGTGCCAGCAGTTACAGGGCTAGCGGGGGCCAGGCAGATACGCAGTATTTT	CASSYRASGGQADTQYF
NA	TRBV27	NA	14	TRBJ1-4	TGTGCCAGCAGCCGGACAGCAACTAATGAAAAACTGTTTTTT	CASSRTATNEKLFF
few	TRBV12-3/TRBV12-4	NA	13	TRBJ1-5	TGTGCCAGCAGTTTAACAGTTAATCAGCCCCAGCATTTT	CASSLTVNQPQHF
NA	TRBV6-5	TRBD1	14	TRBJ2-7	TGTGCCAGCAAGGCGACAGGGTCCACCTACGAGCAGTACTTC	CASKATGSTYEQYF
NA	TRBV5-1	NA	16	TRBJ1-1	TGCGCCAGCAGCTCCTCGTTCGTAGGTGGGAGAACTGAAGCTTTCTTT	CASSSSFVGGRTEAFF
NA	TRBV6-4	NA	15	TRBJ2-3	TGTGCCAGCAGTGCGCTGGGGGGGCCATCAGATACGCAGTATTTT	CASSALGGPSDTQYF
NA	TRBV7-7	TRBD1	14	TRBJ2-3	TGTGCCAGCAGCCTTGGACAGGGCACAGATACGCAGTATTTT	CASSLGQGTDTQYF
NA	TRBV28	TRBD2	16	TRBJ2-1	TGTGCCAGCAGTTTAGCGGGAGCGGGAGTCTACAATGAGCAGTTCTTC	CASSLAGAGVYNEQFF
NA	TRBV10-1	NA	14	TRBJ2-3	TGCGCCAGCAGTGACGAGGGGGGCACAGATACGCAGTATTTT	CASSDEGGTDTQYF
NA	TRBV18	TRBD1	15	TRBJ1-1	TGTGCCAGCTCACCAGCCCTACAGGGGGCCACTGAAGCTTTCTTT	CASSPALQGATEAFF
NA	TRBV7-9	TRBD1	16	TRBJ2-7	TGTGCCAGCAGCTTAGTGGTACCGGGACAGGGCAACGAGCAGTACTTC	CASSLVVPGQGNEQYF
NA	TRBV25-1	NA	13	TRBJ2-3	TGTGCCAGCAGTAGGACAGCCACAGATACGCAGTATTTT	CASSRTATDTQYF
many	TRBV25-1	NA	11	TRBJ2-5	TGTGCCAGCAGTGCGAAGCAGACCCAGTACTTC	CASSAKQTQYF
NA	TRBV7-8	NA	13	TRBJ2-1	TGTGCCAGCAGCTTACGAGGGCCCAATGAGCAGTTCTTC	CASSLRGPNEQFF
NA	TRBV5-4	TRBD2	13	TRBJ2-7	TGTGCCAGCAGCTTTAAGGGGACTAACGAGCAGTACTTC	CASSFKGTNEQYF
NA	TRBV3-1/TRBV3-2	TRBD2	18	TRBJ2-3	TGTGCCAGCAGCCAAGTCGTTTTCGGACTAGCGGGTTCAGATACGCAGTATTTT	CASSQVVFGLAGSDTQYF
NA	TRBV10-1	NA	13	TRBJ1-1	TGCGCCACCAAGGGACAACTGAACACTGAAGCTTTCTTT	CATKGQLNTEAFF
NA	TRBV5-1	NA	13	TRBJ1-4	TGCGCCAGCAGCCTAGGACAGCGAGAAAAACTGTTTTTT	CASSLGQREKLFF
NA	TRBV2	TRBD2	15	TRBJ2-3	TGTGCCAGCAGTATACTAGCGGGTCGGACAGATACGCAGTATTTT	CASSILAGRTDTQYF
many	TRBV11-2	NA	15	TRBJ2-1	TGTGCCAGCAGCTTAGATATCACTACCCCTGATGAGCAGTTCTTC	CASSLDITTPDEQFF
NA	TRBV6-5	TRBD1	14	TRBJ1-5	TGTGCCAGCGAGATTCGACAGGGACATCAGCCCCAGCATTTT	CASEIRQGHQPQHF
NA	TRBV21-1	NA	18	TRBJ1-1	TGTGCCAGCAGCAGCCGAGGACAGGGCTACCAATGGAACACTGAAGCTTTCTTT	CASSSRGQGYQWNTEAFF
NA	TRBV27	TRBD1	15	TRBJ2-1	TGTGCCAGCAGTTTGGACAGGGGGTCCTACAATGAGCAGTTCTTC	CASSLDRGSYNEQFF
once	TRBV11-2	NA	16	TRBJ2-2	TGTGCCAGCAGCTTAGCCCCTCTCCGGGGAACCGGGGAGCTGTTTTTT	CASSLAPLRGTGELFF
NA	TRBV19	NA	12	TRBJ1-2	TGTGCCAGTAGTTTGGACAGCTATGGCTACACCTTC	CASSLDSYGYTF
NA	TRBV11-2	NA	15	TRBJ1-1	TGTGCCAGCAGCTTAGATCACATGGGGCCAGCTGAAGCTTTCTTT	CASSLDHMGPAEAFF
NA	TRBV10-1	NA	17	TRBJ2-2	TGCGCCAGCAGTGATACCTCCGGGGCAGGGGCGACGGGGGAGCTGTTTTTT	CASSDTSGAGATGELFF
NA	TRBV11-2	TRBD1	16	TRBJ1-4	TGTGCCAGCAGCTTAGATCGCGCAGGGGGAGGAGAAAAACTGTTTTTT	CASSLDRAGGGEKLFF
NA	TRBV3-1/TRBV3-2	TRBD2	24	TRBJ2-4	TGTGCCAGCAGCCAGCCAGACAGGGGAATCGTAGCGGGAGGAGGGTCTGAAGCTAAAAACATTCAGTACTTC	CASSQPDRGIVAGGGSEAKNIQYF
NA	TRBV7-9	NA	14	TRBJ1-2	TGTGCCAGCAGCTTAGACAGGGAGAACTATGGCTACACCTTC	CASSLDRENYGYTF